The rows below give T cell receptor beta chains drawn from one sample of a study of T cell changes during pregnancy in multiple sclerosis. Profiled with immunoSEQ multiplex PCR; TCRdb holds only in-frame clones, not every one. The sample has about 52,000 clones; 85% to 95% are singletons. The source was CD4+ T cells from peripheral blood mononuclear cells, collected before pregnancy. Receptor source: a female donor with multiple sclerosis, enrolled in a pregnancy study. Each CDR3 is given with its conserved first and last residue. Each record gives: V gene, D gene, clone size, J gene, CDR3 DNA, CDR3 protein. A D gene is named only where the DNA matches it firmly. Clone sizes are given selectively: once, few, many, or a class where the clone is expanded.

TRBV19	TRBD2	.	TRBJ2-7	TGTGCCAGTAGTAGGGGCGGGAGCTCCTACGAGCAGTACTTC	CASSRGGSSYEQYF
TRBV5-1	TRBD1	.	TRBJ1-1	TGCGCCAGCAGCCCAATGACAGGGGGAATGAACACTGAAGCTTTCTTT	CASSPMTGGMNTEAFF
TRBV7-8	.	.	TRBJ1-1	TGTGCCAGCAGCTTATTTATGAACACTGAAGCTTTCTTT	CASSLFMNTEAFF
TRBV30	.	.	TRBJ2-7	TGTGCTGGGGCCCTTCCCTCGGGCTACGAGCAGTACTTC	CAGALPSGYEQYF
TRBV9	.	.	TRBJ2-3	TGTGCCAGCAGCGTTCGTGGAGTCGTCGCAGATACGCAGTATTTT	CASSVRGVVADTQYF
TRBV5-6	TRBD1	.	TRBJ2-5	TGTGCCAGCAGTTCTGGACAGGGCCGGAGAGAGACCCAGTACTTC	CASSSGQGRRETQYF
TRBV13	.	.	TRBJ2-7	TGTGCCAGCAGCTTAGTCGGGGTCTACGAGCAGTACTTC	CASSLVGVYEQYF
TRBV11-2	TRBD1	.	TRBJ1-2	TGTGCCAGCAGCTTAGCAGGGGGCGGCTATGGCTACACCTTC	CASSLAGGGYGYTF
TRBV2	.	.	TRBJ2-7	TGTGCCAGCAGTTGGGAGGTTGGCTACGAGCAGTACTTC	CASSWEVGYEQYF
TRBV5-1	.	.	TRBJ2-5	TGCGCCAGCAGCTTTTCCGGCGAGGGCCGGAGAGAGACCCAGTACTTC	CASSFSGEGRRETQYF
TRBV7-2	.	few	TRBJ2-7	TGTGCCAGCAGCTTAGAGATCGGGGTCTACGAGCAGTACTTC	CASSLEIGVYEQYF
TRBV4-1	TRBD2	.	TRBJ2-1	TGCGCCAGCAGCCAAGAGGGAATTTTAGGACTAGCGGACTACAATGAGCAGTTCTTC	CASSQEGILGLADYNEQFF
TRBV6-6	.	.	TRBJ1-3	TGTGCCAGCAGTGGGGCGGGACCTCCGAACACCATATATTTT	CASSGAGPPNTIYF
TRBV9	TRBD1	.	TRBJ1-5	TGTGCCAGCAGCGCGACCGGGACAGGGAGTCAGCCCCAGCATTTT	CASSATGTGSQPQHF
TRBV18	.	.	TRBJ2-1	TGTGCCAGCTCACCAAGCGCGGGCTACAATGAGCAGTTCTTC	CASSPSAGYNEQFF
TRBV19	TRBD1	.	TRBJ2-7	TGTGCCACCGGACAGGGGTACCACGAGCAGTACTTC	CATGQGYHEQYF
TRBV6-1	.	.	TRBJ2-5	TGTGCCAGCAGTGGGGGGAACGGGGGAGAGACCCAGTACTTC	CASSGGNGGETQYF
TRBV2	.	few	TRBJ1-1	TGTGCCAGCAGCGTAATACAGAACACTGAAGCTTTCTTT	CASSVIQNTEAFF
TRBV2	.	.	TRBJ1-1	TGTGCCAGCATTCTTCGGACGGGGACTGAAGCTTTCTTT	CASILRTGTEAFF
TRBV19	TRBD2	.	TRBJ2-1	TGTGCCAGTAGTAGTTCCTCTAGCGGGGTCTACAATGAGCAGTTCTTC	CASSSSSSGVYNEQFF
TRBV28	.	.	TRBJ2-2	TGTGCCAGCACCCCAGATGTTGCCGGGGAGCTGTTTTTT	CASTPDVAGELFF
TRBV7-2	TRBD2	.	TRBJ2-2	TGTGCCAGCAGCTTAAGACAACTGGCTAGCGGGACTAACACCGGGGAGCTGTTTTTT	CASSLRQLASGTNTGELFF
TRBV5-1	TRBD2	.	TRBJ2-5	TGCGCCAGCAGCTTGGGGGCGGGAGGGCCGGAGACCCAGTACTTC	CASSLGAGGPETQYF
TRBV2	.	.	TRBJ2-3	TGTGCCAGCCAGGAGGCCAGTAGCACAGATACGCAGTATTTT	CASQEASSTDTQYF
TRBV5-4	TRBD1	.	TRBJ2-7	TGTGCCAGCAGCCGTGGGACAGAGCTCTACGAGCAGTACTTC	CASSRGTELYEQYF
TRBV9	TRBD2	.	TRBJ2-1	TGTGCCAGCAGCACCGGGACTAACCCCTACAATGAGCAGTTCTTC	CASSTGTNPYNEQFF
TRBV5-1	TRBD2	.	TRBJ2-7	TGCGCCAGTCGACCGGGACTAGCGCAACCCTACGAGCAGTACTTC	CASRPGLAQPYEQYF
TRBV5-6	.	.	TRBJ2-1	TGTGCCAGCAGCTTGTCGGGGGAGAGCTGGAATGAGCAGTTCTTC	CASSLSGESWNEQFF
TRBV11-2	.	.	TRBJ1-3	TGTGCCAGCAGCCTAACAGGGAGAAACACCATATATTTT	CASSLTGRNTIYF
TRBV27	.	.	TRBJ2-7	TGTGCCAGCAGTTCCCTCTACGAGCAGTACTTC	CASSSLYEQYF
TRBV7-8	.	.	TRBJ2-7	TGTGCCAGCAGCCGACGTCGACTCGTCTCCTACGAGCAGTACTTC	CASSRRRLVSYEQYF
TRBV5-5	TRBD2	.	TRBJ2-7	TGTGCCAGCAGCTTGCCCCGACTAGCGGGATCTGGGGAGCAGTACTTC	CASSLPRLAGSGEQYF
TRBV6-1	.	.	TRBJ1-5	TGTGCCAGCAGTGGGGTGGGTGGACATAGCAATCAGCCCCAGCATTTT	CASSGVGGHSNQPQHF
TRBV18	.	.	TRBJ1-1	TGTGCCAGCTCACCAACTGACAATTTCGGTACCTTTGCTTTCTTT	CASSPTDNFGTFAFF
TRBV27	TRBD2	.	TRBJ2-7	TGTGCCAGCAGTTGGGGGCTAGCGGGAGACTACGAGCAGTACTTC	CASSWGLAGDYEQYF
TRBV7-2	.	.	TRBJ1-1	TGTGCCAGCAGCTTATCAGGGATCCACACTGAAGCTTTCTTT	CASSLSGIHTEAFF
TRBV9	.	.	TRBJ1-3	TGTGCCAGCGGGAGGGGAGCTGGAAACACCATATATTTT	CASGRGAGNTIYF
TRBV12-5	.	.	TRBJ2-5	TGTGCTAGTGCCCCAACGTGGCAACAAGAGACCCAGTACTTC	CASAPTWQQETQYF
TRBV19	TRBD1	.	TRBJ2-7	TGTGCCAGTAGTTCCAACCCCGGGACAGGGGGAGAGCAGTACTTC	CASSSNPGTGGEQYF
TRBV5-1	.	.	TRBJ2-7	TGCGCCAGCAGCATGGACAGTTTCAACTACGAGCAGTACTTC	CASSMDSFNYEQYF
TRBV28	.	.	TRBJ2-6	TGTGCCAGCAGTCTCCCCACAGGTGGGGCCAACGTCCTGACTTTC	CASSLPTGGANVLTF
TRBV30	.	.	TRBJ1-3	TGTGCCTGGAGTGAGATGGCCCGAGGGTTCTCTGGAAACACCATATATTTT	CAWSEMARGFSGNTIYF
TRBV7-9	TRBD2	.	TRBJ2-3	TGTGCCAGCAGCTTCTTAGCGGGAGGGGGCACAGATACGCAGTATTTT	CASSFLAGGGTDTQYF
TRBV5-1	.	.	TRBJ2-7	TGCGCCAGCAGCCTGGGGGACTCAACCTACGAGCAGTACTTC	CASSLGDSTYEQYF
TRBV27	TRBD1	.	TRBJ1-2	TGTGCCAGCAGTTTCGTTCAGGGGGCATCTAACTATGGCTACACCTTC	CASSFVQGASNYGYTF
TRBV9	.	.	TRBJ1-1	TGTGCCAGCAGCACAAGAGGAGGGGCCGGGACTGAAGCTTTCTTT	CASSTRGGAGTEAFF
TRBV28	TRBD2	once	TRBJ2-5	TGTGCCAGCGGTAGCGGGAGAGTGGAGACCCAGTACTTC	CASGSGRVETQYF
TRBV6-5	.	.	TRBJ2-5	TGTGTCAGCAGTTCCCAGGGGTTGGGGACCCAGTACTTC	CVSSSQGLGTQYF
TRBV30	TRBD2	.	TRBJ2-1	TGTGCCTGGAGTGTACTTAGCGGGATGCAGTTCTTC	CAWSVLSGMQFF
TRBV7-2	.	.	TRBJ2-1	TGTGCCAGCAGCTTAGCAGGAGGGGCTTACAATGAGCAGTTCTTC	CASSLAGGAYNEQFF
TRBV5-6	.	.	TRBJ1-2	TGTGCCAGCAGCTTGAAGGAGCTCCGGACTCGCTTTAACTATGGCTACACCTTC	CASSLKELRTRFNYGYTF
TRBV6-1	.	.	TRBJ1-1	TGTGCCAGCAGTCACAATCTAGGCAGTTCTGAAGCTTTCTTT	CASSHNLGSSEAFF
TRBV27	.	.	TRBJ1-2	TGTGCCAGCAGTTTCCTGACAGCCACCAAATTGAACTATGGCTACACCTTC	CASSFLTATKLNYGYTF
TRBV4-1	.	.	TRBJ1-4	TGCGCCAGCAGCCAAGTTTCAACTGTTAATGAAAAACTGTTTTTT	CASSQVSTVNEKLFF